Each of the 8 T cell receptor beta chains below was sequenced from the same sample in a study of cytomegalovirus exposure and HLA in healthy donors. Both 60 Vbeta primers and 13 Jbeta primers went into the PCR. Method: immunoSEQ multiplex PCR; TCRdb's copy keeps in-frame clones and lacks some. Among roughly 120,000 clones, about 68% were seen once, and the ten largest hold less than 9.5%. The sample consisted of PBMCs. The receptors stem from a woman aged 40 to 50 in good health and CMV-seropositive.

V is TRBV18 and J is TRBJ1-4; D unresolved. Germline V gene sequence: CDR1 KGHSH, CDR2 LQKENI. The CDR3 is 14 amino acids. The germline V and J ends were trimmed by 2 bases and 2 bases, with 6 bases remaining between them. The CDR3 region is CASSPGGTNEKLFF. The CDR3 DNA sequence: TGTGCCAGCTCACCAGGAGGGACTAATGAAAAACTGTTTTTT.

As to this clone: At one boundary the junction diverges from the germline segment, which might be a read error. The chain combines TRBV13 with TRBJ1-1; no clear D gene. CDR3 size: 13 residues. Germline-derived CDR1 and CDR2 are PRHDT and FYEKMQ (reference sequence). CDR3 nucleotides: TGTGCCAGCGGCTTAGAAGCGAACACTGAAGCTTTCTTT. This codes for CASGLEANTEAFF. Using reference TRBV13 and TRBJ1-1 for the parts outside the CDR3, the full variable domain is AAGVIQSPRHLIKEKRETATLKCYPIPRHDTVYWYQQGPGQDPQFLISFYEKMQSDKGSIPDRFSAQQFSDYHSELNMSSLELGDSALYFCASGLEANTEAFFGQGTRLTVV.

The genes are TRBV7-6 and TRBJ1-2, with D possibly being TRBD1 (5 bases). V was pared by 3 bases and J by 4 bases, with 12 bases between. Per the germline V gene, CDR1 is SGHVS and CDR2 is FNYEAQ. This CDR3 is built from 14 residues. CDR3 sequence (DNA): TGTGCCAGCAGCTTGGGAGGGGTAGGCTATGGCTACACCTTC. Encoded protein: CASSLGGVGYGYTF.

For this clone: The same CDR3 also results from other DNA sequences found in this sample. The rearrangement uses TRBV19 and TRBJ1-5, with D maybe TRBD1 (5 bases). Germline V gene sequence: CDR1 LNHDA, CDR2 SQIVND (reference sequence). Trimming took 3 bases from V and 2 from J, leaving 5 bases between them. This CDR3 spans 13 amino acids. CDR3 region: CASSIRGNQPQHF. DNA of the CDR3: TGTGCCAGTAGTATCAGGGGCAATCAGCCCCAGCATTTT.

The CDR3 loop reads CASSSGRNTEAFF. Written as DNA, the CDR3 is TGTGCCAGCAGCTCCGGTCGGAACACTGAAGCTTTCTTT. The J gene is TRBJ1-1, the V gene TRBV7-2; D gene unclear. There are 13 residues in the CDR3. Per the germline V gene, CDR1 is SGHTA and CDR2 is FQGNSA. Trimming left V 4 bases short and J 1 base short, with 7 bases between.

J is TRBJ2-3 and V is TRBV9; 10 bases are shared with TRBD1. V shed 4 bases and J 1 base; nucleotides not matched to a gene: 6. The CDR3 has 16 residues. From germline, CDR1 is SGDLS and CDR2 YYNGEE. The CDR3 loop reads CASSPRTGGRTDTQYF. The CDR3, as DNA: TGTGCCAGCAGCCCACGGACAGGGGGGCGCACAGATACGCAGTATTTT.

The chain recombines TRBV6-5 with TRBJ1-2; D not certain. The CDR3 is made up of 15 amino acids. Per germline, CDR1 MNHEY and CDR2 SVGAGI. V shed 4 bases and J shed 3 bases, with 15 bases lying between them. DNA of the CDR3: TGTGCCAGCAGTTCCATCCTGGAGGTTGACTATGGCTACACCTTC. Residues: CASSSILEVDYGYTF.

CDR3 protein: CASSMGLAGSNEQFF. As DNA, the CDR3 is TGTGCCAGTAGTATGGGACTAGCGGGGTCTAATGAGCAGTTCTTC. The rearrangement uses TRBV19 and TRBJ2-1; 13 positions match TRBD2. The CDR3 runs to 15 residues. Losses at the gene ends were 3 bases for V and 7 bases for J; bases not matched to a gene: 3. The germline gives CDR1 LNHDA, CDR2 SQIVND (reference sequence). The full variable domain, its missing parts supplied by reference TRBV19 and TRBJ2-1, is DGGITQSPKYLFRKEGQNVTLSCEQNLNHDAMYWYRQDPGQGLRLIYYSQIVNDFQKGDIAEGYSVSREKKESFPLTVTSAQKNPTAFYLCASSMGLAGSNEQFFGPGTRLTVL.